The rows below give T cell receptor beta chains drawn from one sample of a study of patients and donors after allogeneic stem cell transplantation. TCRdb analysed the RT-PCR reads with MiXCR anew, one entry per CDR3 protein. The data contain 410,000 or so distinct CDR3 sequences, around 16% of them singletons. The sample consisted of blood, either unsorted or a sorted T cell fraction (not recorded which). These TCRs come from a human donor who was either an allogeneic HSCT recipient or a stem cell or donor lymphocyte infusion donor (not recorded which). It is not recorded whose cells these are; they may come from a transplant donor. CDR3s include the opening cysteine and the closing phenylalanine or tryptophan. A D gene is named only where the DNA matches it firmly. Size is stated for part of the rows, as once, few or many counts, or as a class when the clone is expanded.

TRBJ2-1 - TRBD2 15 TRBV7-9 CASSLVRGGRDEQFF TGTGCCAGCAGCTTAGTGCGGGGGGGCCGGGATGAGCAGTTCTTC
TRBJ1-2 many - 13 TRBV15 CATSREQDYGYTF TGTGCCACCAGCAGAGAACAGGACTATGGCTACACCTTC
TRBJ1-5 - TRBD1 14 TRBV24-1 CATGGTARNQPQHF TGTGCCACCGGGGGGACAGCTAGAAATCAGCCCCAGCATTTT
TRBJ2-3 - - 13 TRBV14 CASSPVRGNTQYF TGTGCCAGCAGCCCGGTGCGAGGGAATACGCAGTATTTT
TRBJ1-5 - TRBD1 14 TRBV19 CASTRTGFNQPQHF TGTGCCAGTACCCGGACAGGGTTCAATCAGCCCCAGCATTTT
TRBJ1-5 - - 15 TRBV7-9 CASSSRGGPNQPQHF TGTGCCAGCAGCTCTAGAGGCGGGCCCAATCAGCCCCAGCATTTT
TRBJ2-7 - - 14 TRBV12-3/TRBV12-4 CASSFRSGSYEQYF TGTGCCAGCAGTTTTAGGTCCGGCTCCTACGAGCAGTACTTC
TRBJ2-7 few TRBD2 15 TRBV6-1 CASSKLAGGVYEQYF TGTGCCAGCAGTAAACTAGCGGGGGGCGTCTACGAGCAGTACTTC
TRBJ1-1 few - 14 TRBV10-3 CAISERQGTTEAFF TGTGCCATCAGTGAGAGGCAGGGGACCACTGAAGCTTTCTTT
TRBJ1-2 many - 13 TRBV12-3/TRBV12-4 CASSLWRGYGYTF TGTGCCAGCAGTCTGTGGAGGGGCTATGGCTACACCTTC
TRBJ2-1 - - 15 TRBV19 CASSIRHLTYNEQFF TGTGCCAGTAGTATCCGACACCTGACCTACAATGAGCAGTTCTTC
TRBJ2-1 few - 12 TRBV7-3 CASRKNKNEQFF TGTGCCAGCAGGAAAAACAAGAATGAGCAGTTCTTC
TRBJ2-5 - - 12 TRBV5-1 CASSLTGGTQYF TGCGCCAGCAGCTTGACAGGTGGGACCCAGTACTTC
TRBJ2-6 - TRBD1 18 TRBV12-3/TRBV12-4 CASSLRTGEAPGANVLTF TGTGCCAGCAGTTTACGGACAGGGGAGGCCCCTGGGGCCAACGTCCTGACTTTC
TRBJ2-6 - TRBD1 14 TRBV20-1 CSAKQGSGANVLTF TGCAGTGCGAAACAGGGGTCTGGGGCCAACGTCCTGACTTTC
TRBJ2-1 few - 16 TRBV6-1 CASRMLVGDRGNEQFF TGTGCCAGCAGGATGCTTGTAGGAGATAGGGGAAATGAGCAGTTCTTC
TRBJ2-7 few TRBD1 11 TRBV12-5 CASGLVRQGYF TGTGCTAGTGGTTTGGTCCGACAGGGGTACTTC
TRBJ1-2 few - 12 TRBV5-1 CASSPDDDGYTF TGCGCCAGCAGTCCCGATGATGATGGCTACACCTTC
TRBJ1-1 - - 13 TRBV30 CAWSVNRNTEAFF TGTGCCTGGAGTGTAAACAGGAACACTGAAGCTTTCTTT
TRBJ1-1 few - 17 TRBV6-5 CASSYSMVGVMNTEAFF TGTGCCAGCAGTTACTCGATGGTTGGAGTCATGAACACTGAAGCTTTCTTT
TRBJ1-5 few - 15 TRBV7-8 CASSARGASNQPQHF TGTGCCAGCAGCGCGAGGGGTGCCAGCAATCAGCCCCAGCATTTT
TRBJ2-7 - - 13 TRBV6-1 CASSSGSMYEQYF TGTGCCAGCAGCTCAGGGTCCATGTACGAGCAGTACTTC
TRBJ2-6 - TRBD2 19 TRBV14 CASSPLFRGVTRGANVLTF TGTGCCAGCAGCCCCCTCTTTCGGGGGGTAACAAGGGGGGCCAACGTCCTGACTTTC